Each of the 2 T cell receptor beta chains below was sequenced from the same sample in a study of shared clonotypes between healthy human individuals. Using immunoSEQ multiplex PCR, the repertoire was profiled, and TCRdb retains in-frame clones only, with some absent. The sample shows roughly 2 million clones, 85% to 95% of them seen only once. Sequencing used naive CD4+ T cells sorted from blood. Subset in this sample: CD45RA+ positively selected. Receptor source: a young man in good health.

The V call is TRBV10-3, the J call TRBJ1-3, with 7 nucleotides matching TRBD1. V shed 2 bases and J 0 bases; nucleotides not matched to a gene: 1. Germline assignment: CDR1 ENHRY and CDR2 SYGVKD. This CDR3 spans 15 amino acids. CDR3 nucleotide sequence: TGTGCCATCAGTGAGGGGACAGCCTCTGGAAACACCATATATTTT. Protein sequence: CAISEGTASGNTIYF.

This sequence joins TRBV6-1 and TRBJ1-4; D is uncertain. The ends were cut back, 2 bases at V and 0 bases at J, with 10 bases in the middle. This CDR3 comprises 16 residues. Germline V CDR1 and CDR2: MNHNS, SASEGT. The CDR3 region is CASSENPGATNEKLFF. The CDR3 region has the DNA TGTGCCAGCAGTGAAAACCCGGGCGCAACTAATGAAAAACTGTTTTTT.